This T cell receptor beta chain derives from a study of T cell responses to AZD1222 COVID-19 vaccine. V lost 5 bases and J 4 bases, leaving 17 bases between the germline ends. The germline V gene encodes CDR1 MNHEY and CDR2 SMNVEV (reference sequence). There are 15 residues in the CDR3. Using immunoSEQ multiplex PCR, the repertoire was profiled, and TCRdb retains in-frame clones only, with some absent. The sample has 170,000 or so clones, about nine tenths seen once; the top ten hold 1.5%. The rearrangement joins TRBV27 to TRBJ2-5, with D tentatively TRBD2 (7 bases). The source is an adult in good health. The sequenced sample was peripheral blood, obtained on day 0 of AZD1222 vaccination. The CDR3, as DNA: TGTGCCAGCAGTGCCGCCGGGGGAGGGGGAGAGACCCAGTACTTC. This encodes CASSAAGGGGETQYF.